The T cell receptor beta chain described here comes from a study of T cells in Graves' hyperthyroidism and ophthalmopathy. Study-wide points: In simple terms, a model built on 13 V-J features told ophthalmopathy apart from stable hyperthyroidism. For ophthalmopathy, model prediction preceded onset by a median 6.5 months.

It was considered stable Graves' hyperthyroidism when ophthalmopathy did not progress within 18 months. There are 14 residues in the CDR3. Trimming removed 5 bases at V and 2 bases at J, with 13 bases between. Regarding this clonotype: Antigen: not known.

RNA transcripts provided the source from which TCR beta CDR3 regions were amplified. The study used the HTBI primer set for a first-round RT-PCR of the TCR CDR3. TCRdb ran MiXCR on the multiplex PCR reads and lists one entry per CDR3 protein. This table has a few hundred thousand distinct CDR3 sequences, approximately 44% appearing once. Sequencing input: peripheral blood or thyroid tissue (not recorded which). The sequence came from a woman between 18 and 29 years old with Graves' hyperthyroidism. The gene calls are TRBV12-3 or TRBV12-4 and TRBJ2-7, with a tentative D call TRBD2 (6 bases). The CDR3 loop is CASSNSGFTYEQYF. The DNA of the CDR3 is TGTGCCAGCAGTAATAGCGGTTTTACCTACGAGCAGTACTTC.